A selection of T cell receptor beta chains follows, all from one sample in a study of OX40 agonist ivuxolimab in advanced cancers. Sequencing was performed with immunoSEQ multiplex PCR; in TCRdb, only in-frame clones are kept and a portion is missing. The data show 100,000 or so clones, roughly 95% seen once. The material was CD4+ or CD8+ T cells sorted from blood, obtained in a trial of the OX40 agonist ivuxolimab. The receptors here all came from an adult with an advanced solid tumor such as melanoma, head and neck, liver or kidney cancer. Each CDR3 is given with its conserved first and last residue. A D gene is named only where the DNA matches it firmly. For some rows the clone size is stated as once, few or many, or as a class when expanded; others skip it.

size | J | D | V | DNA | CDR3
- | TRBJ2-7 | TRBD1 | TRBV10-3 | TGTGCCGGCGCCGGGACAGACTCCTACGAGCAGTACTTC | CAGAGTDSYEQYF
- | TRBJ2-3 | TRBD2 | TRBV2 | TGTGCCAGCAGAATAGCGGGGGGGAGCACAGATACGCAGTATTTT | CASRIAGGSTDTQYF
- | TRBJ2-7 | - | TRBV4-1 | TGCGCCAGCAGCCAAGAACCGCGGGACAGCTACGAGCAGTACTTC | CASSQEPRDSYEQYF
once | TRBJ1-5 | - | TRBV28 | TGTGCCAGCAAGGGATATAGCAATCAGCCCCAGCATTTT | CASKGYSNQPQHF
- | TRBJ1-2 | - | TRBV20-1 | TGCAGTGCTAGAGACTGGGATGGCTACACCTTC | CSARDWDGYTF
- | TRBJ2-6 | - | TRBV9 | TGTGCCAGCAGCGTAGCAGGGTCTGGGGCCAACGTCCTGACTTTC | CASSVAGSGANVLTF
- | TRBJ2-3 | - | TRBV5-6 | TGTGCCAGCAGCTTGGTGGGTTACAGCACAGATACGCAGTATTTT | CASSLVGYSTDTQYF
- | TRBJ1-1 | - | TRBV7-9 | TGTGCCAGCAGCTTAGGAGGTGCCAACACTGAAGCTTTCTTT | CASSLGGANTEAFF
- | TRBJ2-7 | - | TRBV5-1 | TGCGCCAGCTTTGGGGGTTTTGGTACCTACGAGCAGTACTTC | CASFGGFGTYEQYF
- | TRBJ2-3 | TRBD2 | TRBV10-1 | TGCGCCAGCAGTGGGACTAGCGGGGGCACAGATACGCAGTATTTT | CASSGTSGGTDTQYF
few | TRBJ1-1 | - | TRBV7-3 | TGTGCCAGCAGCCAAGCAGTGAACACTGAAGCTTTCTTT | CASSQAVNTEAFF
- | TRBJ2-3 | TRBD1 | TRBV7-9 | TGTGCCAGCAGCTTAAGGGGACAGGGGGCTAGCACAGATACGCAGTATTTT | CASSLRGQGASTDTQYF
- | TRBJ2-3 | TRBD2 | TRBV27 | TGTGCCAGCAGTACGCCGGGAGGGCCGAGGTATACGCAGTATTTT | CASSTPGGPRYTQYF
- | TRBJ2-5 | - | TRBV19 | TGTGCCAGTAGTACCTGGAGGGGTCAAGAGACCCAGTACTTC | CASSTWRGQETQYF
- | TRBJ2-7 | TRBD1 | TRBV5-5 | TGTGCCAGCAGCGGCGGGACAGGGGACCTCTACGAGCAGTACTTC | CASSGGTGDLYEQYF
- | TRBJ2-1 | TRBD2 | TRBV4-1 | TGCGCCAGCAGCCAGTTGCGGGGGGCCGATGAGCAGTTCTTC | CASSQLRGADEQFF
- | TRBJ2-3 | - | TRBV11-3 | TGTGCCAGCAGCTCCCTAGACAACGCAGATACGCAGTATTTT | CASSSLDNADTQYF
few | TRBJ2-2 | - | TRBV9 | TGTGCCAGCAGCGAGAACACCGGGGAGCTGTTTTTT | CASSENTGELFF
once | TRBJ2-7 | TRBD2 | TRBV15 | TGTGCCACCCAAACTAGCGGGGGAGTCAACGAGCAGTACTTC | CATQTSGGVNEQYF
- | TRBJ1-6 | - | TRBV5-6 | TGTGCCAGCAGCTTGGTTCGTCCAGGTAATTCACCCCTCCACTTT | CASSLVRPGNSPLHF
- | TRBJ2-7 | - | TRBV19 | TGTGCCAGCTCACAGGAGGGCCGTAGCTCCTACGAGCAGTACTTC | CASSQEGRSSYEQYF
- | TRBJ2-1 | TRBD2 | TRBV7-8 | TGTGCCAGCAGCTTAGCGGGAGGGACGCCCAATGAGCAGTTCTTC | CASSLAGGTPNEQFF
- | TRBJ2-1 | - | TRBV20-1 | TGCAGTGCTAGAGATGATAGCGAGATGATCTTC | CSARDDSEMIF
few | TRBJ2-2 | - | TRBV28 | TGTGCCAGCAGCGGTGGGACGGGCGGGGAGCTGTTTTTT | CASSGGTGGELFF
- | TRBJ2-7 | TRBD1 | TRBV19 | TGTGCCAGTAGTATGGGGACAGGGTACGAGCAGTACTTC | CASSMGTGYEQYF
- | TRBJ1-4 | - | TRBV6-5 | TGTGCCAGCAGTTACTCGGGGAATGAAAAACTGTTTTTT | CASSYSGNEKLFF
once | TRBJ1-2 | - | TRBV7-9 | TGTGCCAGCAGCGCCGGGACAACCACTTCGATCTATGGCTACACCTTC | CASSAGTTTSIYGYTF
- | TRBJ2-1 | TRBD2 | TRBV7-8 | TGTGCCAGCAGCCCGCCGGGACTAGCGGGAGTTGACAATGAGCAGTTCTTC | CASSPPGLAGVDNEQFF
- | TRBJ1-2 | - | TRBV6-5 | TGTGCCAGCAGTTCAGGGGTGAGGGGCTACACCTTC | CASSSGVRGYTF
- | TRBJ2-5 | TRBD2 | TRBV15 | TGTGCCACCAGCAGAAGCGGGGTCCAGGAGACCCAGTACTTC | CATSRSGVQETQYF
once | TRBJ2-7 | TRBD2 | TRBV7-8 | TGTGCCAGCAGAGTTAGCGGGAGGATCAACGAGCAGTACTTC | CASRVSGRINEQYF
- | TRBJ1-1 | TRBD1 | TRBV19 | TGTGCCAGTAGATTGGGGACAGGGGGCTCTGAAGCTTTCTTT | CASRLGTGGSEAFF
- | TRBJ2-3 | - | TRBV6-5 | TGTGCCAGCAAACATACAACTAGCACAGATACGCAGTATTTT | CASKHTTSTDTQYF
- | TRBJ2-6 | - | TRBV7-9 | TGTGCCAGCAGCTTCCCTACGCCTGGGGCCAACGTCCTGACTTTC | CASSFPTPGANVLTF
- | TRBJ2-7 | TRBD2 | TRBV7-9 | TGTGCCAGCAGCCTGGTAGCGGGAGAGAACTACTTC | CASSLVAGENYF
- | TRBJ1-6 | - | TRBV30 | TGTGCCTTTTTGGGGGAGTGGGGTATGGGACCCCTCCACTTT | CAFLGEWGMGPLHF
- | TRBJ1-5 | - | TRBV27 | TGTGCCAGCAGTTTAGCCTGGGATCAGCCCCAGCATTTT | CASSLAWDQPQHF
- | TRBJ2-2 | TRBD2 | TRBV4-3 | TGCGCCAGCAGCCAAACACTCTGGGGACTAGCGGGAGGAGGGGAGCTGTTTTTT | CASSQTLWGLAGGGELFF
- | TRBJ1-1 | - | TRBV7-3 | TGTGCCAGCAGCTTAATCCGGGGGATGAACACTGAAGCTTTCTTT | CASSLIRGMNTEAFF
- | TRBJ2-3 | TRBD2 | TRBV27 | TGTGCCAGCAGGACTAGCGGGAATATCGGCACAGATACGCAGTATTTT | CASRTSGNIGTDTQYF
- | TRBJ2-1 | - | TRBV7-8 | TGTGCCAGCAGCTTAGCGATCGGGGTGTCCTACAATGAGCAGTTCTTC | CASSLAIGVSYNEQFF
- | TRBJ2-5 | - | TRBV2 | TGTGCCAGCGGGACCCAGGAGACCCAGTACTTC | CASGTQETQYF
- | TRBJ1-2 | - | TRBV7-9 | TGTGCCAGCACCCTTAGTGATGGCTACACCTTC | CASTLSDGYTF
once | TRBJ2-3 | TRBD2 | TRBV10-1 | TGCGCCAGCAGTGTAACTAGCGGGGGCCTGCTGGATACGCAGTATTTT | CASSVTSGGLLDTQYF
- | TRBJ2-1 | - | TRBV10-1 | TGCGCCAGCAGTGATCCCCGGACGGGAAGCTCCTACAATGAGCAGTTCTTC | CASSDPRTGSSYNEQFF
- | TRBJ2-3 | TRBD1 | TRBV6-1 | TGTGCCAGCAGTGACAGACAGGGGGCGGCAGATACGCAGTATTTT | CASSDRQGAADTQYF
- | TRBJ2-3 | TRBD2 | TRBV4-2 | TGTGCCAGCTCGGGAGCGGGGGGGGATACGCAGTATTTT | CASSGAGGDTQYF
- | TRBJ1-1 | - | TRBV7-9 | TGTGCCAGCAGCTATCGGGAGAAGGACACTGAAGCTTTCTTT | CASSYREKDTEAFF
- | TRBJ2-2 | TRBD2 | TRBV7-3 | TGTGCCAGCAGCTTATCCTGGACTAGCCTTTACACCGGGGAGCTGTTTTTT | CASSLSWTSLYTGELFF
- | TRBJ2-5 | TRBD2 | TRBV27 | TGTGCCAGCAGTCCCATCCTCCCGGGACTAGCGGGGGGGCAAGAGACCCAGTACTTC | CASSPILPGLAGGQETQYF
once | TRBJ1-5 | - | TRBV27 | TGTGCCAGCAGTTCCGGGTGGAATCAGCCCCAGCATTTT | CASSSGWNQPQHF